This entry describes one T cell receptor beta chain. This record comes from a study of blood T cell repertoires in COVID-19. Study in general: The United States, Italy and Spain provided the acute and convalescent COVID-19 samples.

In terms of age and location, participants ranged from about 18 to 90 years and lived in approximately 26 US areas. Participants' reported clinical history set cohort assignment. Produced via immunoSEQ multiplex PCR; TCRdb's table is partial and in-frame only. The repertoire holds some 300,000 clones, with around 92% as singletons. There are 12 residues in the CDR3. After removal of 4 bases from V and 9 bases from J, the junction contained 4 bases not matched to a gene. Germline V lookup: CDR1 SGHNT, CDR2 YYREEE (reference sequence). The chain couples TRBV5-4 to TRBJ2-1; 7 nucleotides line up with TRBD1. The source is a woman in her 30s who had recovered from COVID-19. Sequences were obtained from PBMCs or T cells enriched from blood (not recorded which). The CDR3 coding sequence is TGTGCCAGCAGCGGGGGACAGCTTGAGCAGTTCTTC. It encodes CASSGGQLEQFF.